This TCR beta chain originates from a study of glioma-infiltrating T cells. General study findings and limits: Gliomas, especially low-grade, showed above-expected tissue-blood divergence; non-neoplastic patients showed below. Only very few CDR3 sequences appeared in both tissue and blood.

Germline assignment: CDR1 SGHTA and CDR2 FQGNSA. Deletions cut 5 bases from V and 4 bases from J, with 9 bases between. This CDR3 comprises 13 residues. Using RNA template, CDR3s of TCR alpha and beta were amplified with iRepertoire arm-PCR. Tissue mRNA or PBMC total RNA, about 95-450 ng, went into one-step reverse transcription and amplification. TCRdb called the multiplex PCR reads again in MiXCR, with one record for every CDR3 protein. The sample records approximately 110,000 distinct CDR3 sequences, approximately 23% being singletons. This clonotype has ten or more counts. Its antigen is unidentified.

What was sequenced was glioma tissue, nonneoplastic brain tissue, or PBMCs (not recorded which). V usage is TRBV7-2 and J usage is TRBJ1-5, with D maybe TRBD1 (6 bases). This receptor was taken from a human donor with low-grade glioma or glioblastoma, undergoing nonglioma brain surgery, or in good health (not recorded which). The CDR3 DNA reads as TGTGCCAGCAGCCTCGGACAGAATCAGCCCCAGCATTTT. It is translated as CASSLGQNQPQHF.